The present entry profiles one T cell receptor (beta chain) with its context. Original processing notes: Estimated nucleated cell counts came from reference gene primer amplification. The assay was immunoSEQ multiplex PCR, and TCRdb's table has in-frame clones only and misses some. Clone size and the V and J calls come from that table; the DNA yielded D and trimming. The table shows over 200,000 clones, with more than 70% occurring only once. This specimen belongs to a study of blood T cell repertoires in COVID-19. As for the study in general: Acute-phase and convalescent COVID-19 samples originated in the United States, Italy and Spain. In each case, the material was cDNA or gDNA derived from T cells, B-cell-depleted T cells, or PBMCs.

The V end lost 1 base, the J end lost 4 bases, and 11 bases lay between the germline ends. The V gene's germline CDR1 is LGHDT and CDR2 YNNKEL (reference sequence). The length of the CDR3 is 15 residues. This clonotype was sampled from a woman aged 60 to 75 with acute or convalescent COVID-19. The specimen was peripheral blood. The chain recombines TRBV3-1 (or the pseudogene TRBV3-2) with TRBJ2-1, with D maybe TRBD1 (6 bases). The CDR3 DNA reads TGTGCCAGCAGCCAAGGGACAGAACCATACAATGAGCAGTTCTTC. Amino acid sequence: CASSQGTEPYNEQFF.